This entry concerns a single T cell receptor (beta chain). The data originate from a study of glioma-infiltrating T cells after dendritic cell vaccination. Study in general: Between the early 2000s and the early 2010s, patients got autologous tumor lysate-pulsed dendritic cell vaccines.

Only patients with spare fresh-frozen tumor and over two years of follow-up were included. Before vaccination, two weeks after the third vaccination, and at progression, PBMC were collected. The CDR3 spans 14 residues. From germline, CDR1 is SEHNR and CDR2 FQNEAQ (reference sequence). With 1 base clipped from V and 5 bases from J, the junction kept 4 bases outside the gene matches. Assay: immunoSEQ multiplex PCR; the TCRdb copy retains only in-frame clones and omits some. The data hold 75,000 to 100,000 clones, with roughly three quarters observed a single time. This sequence joins TRBV7-9 and TRBJ1-1; 7 bases fit TRBD1. The TCR was taken from a human donor with glioblastoma. The sequencing here drew on blood, taken before dendritic cell vaccination. The CDR3 loop reads CASSLVGRGTEAFF. CDR3 sequence (DNA): TGTGCCAGCAGCTTAGTGGGCAGGGGGACTGAAGCTTTCTTT.